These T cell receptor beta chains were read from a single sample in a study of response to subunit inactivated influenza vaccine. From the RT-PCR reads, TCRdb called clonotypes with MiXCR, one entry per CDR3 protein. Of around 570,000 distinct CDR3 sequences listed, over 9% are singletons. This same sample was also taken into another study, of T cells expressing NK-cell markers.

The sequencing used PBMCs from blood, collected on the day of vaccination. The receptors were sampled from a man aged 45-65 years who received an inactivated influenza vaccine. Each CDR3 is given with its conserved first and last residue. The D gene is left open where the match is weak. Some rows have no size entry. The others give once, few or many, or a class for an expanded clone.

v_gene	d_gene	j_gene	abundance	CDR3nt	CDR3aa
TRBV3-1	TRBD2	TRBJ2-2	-	TGTGCCAGCAGCCGCTCGGGACTAGCGGACCTAGACACCGGGGAGCTGTTTTTT	CASSRSGLADLDTGELFF
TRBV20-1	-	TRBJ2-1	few	TGCAGTGCTAGGGAAACGGCGTGGGGGTACAATGAGCAGTTCTTC	CSARETAWGYNEQFF
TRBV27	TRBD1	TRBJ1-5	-	TGTGCCAGCAGTTTAAGGGGGACAGTTAGCAATCAGCCCCAGCATTTT	CASSLRGTVSNQPQHF
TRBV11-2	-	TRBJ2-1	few	TGTGCCAGCAGCGCCCAAGGGGGGTTAGGGGGACCTTACAATGAGCAGTTCTTC	CASSAQGGLGGPYNEQFF
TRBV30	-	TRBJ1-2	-	TGTGCCTGGAGTTCTAGTGGCTATGGCTACACCTTC	CAWSSSGYGYTF
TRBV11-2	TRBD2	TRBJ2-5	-	TGTGCCAGCAGCTCGACGGGGGGATATAAAGAGACCCAGTACTTC	CASSSTGGYKETQYF
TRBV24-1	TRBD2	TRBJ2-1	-	TGTGCCACCAGTGATTCCCTTAGCGGGAGGACCCCCTACAATGAGCAGTTCTTC	CATSDSLSGRTPYNEQFF
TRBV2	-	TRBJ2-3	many	TGTGCCAGCAGTGAAATGGGGGCAATAGCAGATACGCAGTATTTT	CASSEMGAIADTQYF
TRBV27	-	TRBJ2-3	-	TGTGCCAGCAGACGACAGGCTAGCACAGATACGCAGTATTTT	CASRRQASTDTQYF
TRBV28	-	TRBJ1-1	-	TGTGCCAGCAGTCACTCCGCCGGGTCTTTTCGGTACACTGAAGCTTTCTTT	CASSHSAGSFRYTEAFF
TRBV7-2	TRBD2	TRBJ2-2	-	TGTGCCAGCAGCTTAGCCCCTACTAGCGGACAGAACACCGGGGAGCTGTTTTTT	CASSLAPTSGQNTGELFF
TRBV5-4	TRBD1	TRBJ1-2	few	TGTGCCAGCAGCTTCCCCGGACAGGCTAAGGGCTACACCTTC	CASSFPGQAKGYTF
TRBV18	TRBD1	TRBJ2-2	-	TGTGCCAGCTCATGGACAGGGGAGACCGGGGAGCTGTTTTTT	CASSWTGETGELFF
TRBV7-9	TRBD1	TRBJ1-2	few	TGTGCCAGCAGCTTAGCGACCGGGACAGGGTCCTTC	CASSLATGTGSF
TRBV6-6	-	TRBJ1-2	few	TGTGCCAGCAGTTACTCAGGGATGGATGGCTACACCTTC	CASSYSGMDGYTF
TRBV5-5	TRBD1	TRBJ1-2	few	TGTGCCAGCAGCCCGCAACAGGGGGCCGTCTATGGCTACACCTTC	CASSPQQGAVYGYTF
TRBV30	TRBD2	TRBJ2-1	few	TGTGCCTGGAGTGTACTAACTAGCGGGAGGAGAGATGAGCAGTTCTTC	CAWSVLTSGRRDEQFF
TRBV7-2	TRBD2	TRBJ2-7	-	TGTGCCAGCAGCATTGGCGGGACTAGCGACGAGCAGTACTTC	CASSIGGTSDEQYF
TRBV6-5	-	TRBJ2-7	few	TGTGCCAGCAGTTACGCGGGACCCTCCTACGAGCAGTACTTC	CASSYAGPSYEQYF
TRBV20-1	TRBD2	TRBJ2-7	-	TGCAGTGCTCCCGCGAGCGGGAGACTAAGGAACGAGCAGTACTTC	CSAPASGRLRNEQYF
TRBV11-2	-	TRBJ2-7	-	TGTGCCATCAGCAAACAGGGTGTCTACGAGCAGTACTTC	CAISKQGVYEQYF
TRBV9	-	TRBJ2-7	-	TGTGCCAGCAGCGCAGATTCGGTCTTAGGGGAGCAGTACTTC	CASSADSVLGEQYF
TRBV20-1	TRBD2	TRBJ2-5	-	TGCAGTGCTACCTTTCTGATAGCGGGGGTTGGGAGCCAGTACTTC	CSATFLIAGVGSQYF
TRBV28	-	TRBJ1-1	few	TGTGCCAGCACCTCGGGGGACACTGAAGCTTTCTTT	CASTSGDTEAFF
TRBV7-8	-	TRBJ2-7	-	TGTGCCAGCAGCTTAAATGCAGACACCTACGAGCAGTACTTC	CASSLNADTYEQYF
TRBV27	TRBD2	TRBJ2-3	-	TGTGCCAGCAGTTTAACGGGACTAGCGGGAGGAGATACGCAGTATTTT	CASSLTGLAGGDTQYF
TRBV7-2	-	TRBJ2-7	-	TGTGCCAGCAGCTTTCTTCGCGGATACGAGCAGTACTTC	CASSFLRGYEQYF
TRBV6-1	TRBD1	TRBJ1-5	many	TGTGCCAGCAGCCCAAAGACAGGGAGCCAGCCCCAGCATTTT	CASSPKTGSQPQHF
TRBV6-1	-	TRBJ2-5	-	TGTGCCAGCAGTAGCCCAGGGGATGCCGAGACCCAGTACTTC	CASSSPGDAETQYF
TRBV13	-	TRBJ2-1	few	TGTGCCAGCAGCTTACGCCGGACCGGGAGCAGCAATGAGCAGTTCTTC	CASSLRRTGSSNEQFF
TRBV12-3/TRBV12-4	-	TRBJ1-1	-	TGTGCCAGCACCTCCGAGGCAGGTGCCTTGGTCACTGAAGCTTTCTTT	CASTSEAGALVTEAFF
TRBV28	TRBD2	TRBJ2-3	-	TGTGCCAGCAGGACCGCCGGGACGGCACTAGCGGGAGGCACAGATACGCAGTATTTT	CASRTAGTALAGGTDTQYF
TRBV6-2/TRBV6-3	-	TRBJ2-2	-	TGTGCCAGCTTGAACCGGGACCCTTACACCGGGGAGCTGTTTTTT	CASLNRDPYTGELFF
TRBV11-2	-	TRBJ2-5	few	TGTGCCAGCAGCACCTACCGGGGCCCGAGGGGAGAGACCCAGTACTTC	CASSTYRGPRGETQYF